These T cell receptor beta chains were read from a single sample in a study of T-cell reconstitution after alpha-beta-depleted transplantation in children. TCRdb processed the PCR reads anew with MiXCR; each CDR3 protein has one entry. The sample carries roughly 200,000 distinct CDR3 sequences, roughly 7% recorded once. Sequences were derived from PBMCs, sampled before TCRalphabeta/CD19-depleted stem cell transplant. These TCRs come from a boy between 2 and 10 years old with acute lymphoblastic leukemia, due to receive a stem cell transplant. CDR3s include the opening cysteine and the closing phenylalanine or tryptophan. Fields, in order: V gene, D gene, clone size, J gene, CDR3 DNA, CDR3 protein. A D gene is named only where the DNA matches it firmly. The listing skips clone size in some rows; elsewhere it reads once, few, many or a size class.

V: TRBV5-1; D: .; size: many; J: TRBJ1-1; DNA: TGCGCCAGCAGCTTGGTTGGCAGAATGAACACTGAAGCTTTCTTT; CDR3: CASSLVGRMNTEAFF
V: TRBV11-2; D: .; size: many; J: TRBJ2-2; DNA: TGTGCCAGCAGCTCACCCTTAGAAGCGAACACCGGGGAGCTGTTTTTT; CDR3: CASSSPLEANTGELFF
V: TRBV6-2/TRBV6-3; D: TRBD2; size: few; J: TRBJ2-3; DNA: TGTGCCAGCAACAAGGGGTTCCTAGCGGGAAATACGCAGTATTTT; CDR3: CASNKGFLAGNTQYF
V: TRBV29-1; D: TRBD2; size: many; J: TRBJ2-3; DNA: TGCAGCGTTGAAGAAGTGAGCGGGGGGGCTCCGTATTTT; CDR3: CSVEEVSGGAPYF
V: TRBV7-9; D: .; size: many; J: TRBJ2-1; DNA: TGTGCCAGCAGCTTAGCCCCCGCAGATGCCTACAATGAGCAGTTCTTC; CDR3: CASSLAPADAYNEQFF
V: TRBV12-3/TRBV12-4; D: .; size: many; J: TRBJ2-1; DNA: TGTGCCAGCAGTCTAGCCGAGGGGTCCTACAATGAGCAGTTCTTC; CDR3: CASSLAEGSYNEQFF
V: TRBV20-1; D: .; size: few; J: TRBJ2-5; DNA: TGCAGTGCTTCTCGGGGCCTACAAGAGACCCAGTACTTC; CDR3: CSASRGLQETQYF
V: TRBV6-1; D: .; size: many; J: TRBJ1-2; DNA: TGTGCCAGCAGATCGGGACTCTACTATGGCTACACCTTC; CDR3: CASRSGLYYGYTF
V: TRBV9; D: .; size: many; J: TRBJ2-1; DNA: TGTGCCAGCAGCGTAGGAGTCCAGGGTGAGCAGTTCTTC; CDR3: CASSVGVQGEQFF
V: TRBV12-3/TRBV12-4; D: TRBD2; size: many; J: TRBJ2-1; DNA: TGTGCCAGCAGTTTTCCGAGCGGGGGGGCCGCTGAGCAGTTCTTC; CDR3: CASSFPSGGAAEQFF
V: TRBV9; D: .; size: many; J: TRBJ2-5; DNA: TGTGCCAGCAGCGTGACTGACAGGCAAGAGACCCAGTACTTC; CDR3: CASSVTDRQETQYF
V: TRBV5-5; D: .; size: many; J: TRBJ2-4; DNA: TGTGCCAGCAGCTTGGTAGGGGACACGGCCAAAAACATTCAGTACTTC; CDR3: CASSLVGDTAKNIQYF
V: TRBV7-9; D: TRBD2; size: many; J: TRBJ2-3; DNA: TGTGCCAGCAGCGCGACGACTAGCGGGGTTAGCACAGATACGCAGTATTTT; CDR3: CASSATTSGVSTDTQYF
V: TRBV28; D: .; size: many; J: TRBJ2-7; DNA: TGTGCCAGCAGAGCTACCGGACGGCAGTACTTC; CDR3: CASRATGRQYF
V: TRBV20-1; D: .; size: .; J: TRBJ2-7; DNA: TGCAGTGCCATTTTGACGGCCTCCTACGAGCAGTACTTC; CDR3: CSAILTASYEQYF
V: TRBV30; D: .; size: many; J: TRBJ2-3; DNA: TGTGCCTGGAGTGCCGGGGCAGATACGCAGTATTTT; CDR3: CAWSAGADTQYF
V: TRBV27; D: TRBD2; size: many; J: TRBJ2-5; DNA: TGTGCCACTATGCTCGGGACTAGCGGGGCAGAGACCCAGTACTTC; CDR3: CATMLGTSGAETQYF
V: TRBV3-1; D: .; size: .; J: TRBJ2-7; DNA: TGTGCCAGCAGCCAAGGCCTAGGGAATACCTACGAGCAGTACTTC; CDR3: CASSQGLGNTYEQYF
V: TRBV3-1; D: TRBD2; size: few; J: TRBJ2-7; DNA: TGTGCCAGCAGCCAAGGAGGGGCAAGCCTAGCGGGAGCTTCGGAGTACTTC; CDR3: CASSQGGASLAGASEYF
V: TRBV29-1; D: .; size: many; J: TRBJ2-1; DNA: TGCAGCGTTGATCACTTGGCGGGAAGGGCCAATGAGCAGTTCTTC; CDR3: CSVDHLAGRANEQFF
V: TRBV29-1; D: TRBD1; size: many; J: TRBJ1-3; DNA: TGCAGCGTTGGCTTGGGGAGGACAGGCTCTGGAAACACCATATATTTT; CDR3: CSVGLGRTGSGNTIYF
V: TRBV10-3; D: .; size: many; J: TRBJ2-3; DNA: TGTGCCATCACGGACCGTACAGATACGCAGTATTTT; CDR3: CAITDRTDTQYF
V: TRBV4-3; D: TRBD2; size: many; J: TRBJ2-1; DNA: TGCGCCAGCAGCCAAGATGAAATTAGCGGGATCACCTACAATGAGCAGTTCTTC; CDR3: CASSQDEISGITYNEQFF
V: TRBV28; D: .; size: many; J: TRBJ1-1; DNA: TGTGCCAGCAGTCCCCCGGCCCTGAACACTGAAGCTTTCTTT; CDR3: CASSPPALNTEAFF
V: TRBV20-1; D: .; size: many; J: TRBJ1-2; DNA: TGCAGTGCTAGAGACGCAGGGGTTCGCGATACCTTC; CDR3: CSARDAGVRDTF
V: TRBV6-2/TRBV6-3; D: .; size: .; J: TRBJ2-7; DNA: TGTGCCAGCAGTTACTCGATTCTCCAGCCTTTACCCTACGAGCAGTACTTC; CDR3: CASSYSILQPLPYEQYF
V: TRBV7-8; D: .; size: many; J: TRBJ2-5; DNA: TGTGCCAGCAAAGGGGGGGGGCTCCAAGAGACCCAGTACTTC; CDR3: CASKGGGLQETQYF
V: TRBV28; D: .; size: many; J: TRBJ1-1; DNA: TGTGCCAGCAGTCCAGACACGAACACTGAAGCTTTCTTT; CDR3: CASSPDTNTEAFF
V: TRBV5-1; D: TRBD2; size: many; J: TRBJ2-1; DNA: TGCGCCAGCAGCTTGGGATTGAGGGCGGGAGGTCGCAATGAGCAGTTCTTC; CDR3: CASSLGLRAGGRNEQFF
V: TRBV5-5; D: .; size: many; J: TRBJ1-1; DNA: TGTGCCAGCAGCTTCATCACCTTGAACACTGAAGCTTTCTTT; CDR3: CASSFITLNTEAFF
V: TRBV7-6; D: .; size: many; J: TRBJ2-2; DNA: TGTGCCAGCTTACCGGGCAGGTTCCCCGGGGAGCTGTTTTTT; CDR3: CASLPGRFPGELFF